A single sample gave rise to the 8 T cell receptor beta chains below, sequenced in a study of blood T cell repertoires in COVID-19. TCRdb's table, derived via immunoSEQ multiplex PCR, lists solely in-frame clones and lacks some. The profile shows under 250,000 clones, around 85% of them singletons. The sequenced material came from peripheral blood. The receptors derive from a man aged 50 to 60 with COVID-19, enrolled during active disease.

This clone has only a few counts. J is TRBJ2-7 and V is TRBV28; possible D gene TRBD1, 5 bases. V was trimmed by 2 bases and J by 12 bases, leaving 14 bases between them. The germline V gene encodes CDR1 MDHEN and CDR2 SYDVKM. The CDR3 totals 12 residues. CDR3 sequence: CASSLGAGLPYF. In DNA, the CDR3 is TGTGCCAGCAGTTTAGGGGCAGGGCTGCCGTACTTC.

The rearrangement uses TRBV28 and TRBJ1-3; unclear D gene. Germline V lookup: CDR1 MDHEN, CDR2 SYDVKM. V was cut by 3 bases and J by 3 bases, with 9 bases left in between. The CDR3 totals 14 residues. The CDR3 loop reads CASSFLGGGNTIYF. For the CDR3, the DNA is TGTGCCAGCAGTTTTTTAGGAGGTGGAAACACCATATATTTT.

J is TRBJ2-1 and V is TRBV7-3, with 7 bases that match TRBD1. The CDR3 length is 15 residues. The trim removed 4 bases at V and 9 bases at J, leaving 12 bases unmatched. Germline V gene sequence: CDR1 SGHTA, CDR2 FQGTGA. The DNA of the CDR3 is TGTGCCAGCAGCTCAAGTTCGACAGGGTGGGTTGAGCAGTTCTTC. This gives the protein CASSSSSTGWVEQFF.

As DNA, the CDR3 is TGTGCCAGCAGTGGGGACAGGAAAGATCAGCCCCAGCATTTT. This codes for CASSGDRKDQPQHF. The chain is built from TRBV25-1 and TRBJ1-5; 8 positions agree with TRBD1. CDR1 is MGHDK, CDR2 SYGVNS, per germline. With V trimmed by 4 bases and J by 5 bases, 4 bases remained unmatched. The CDR3 is made up of 14 amino acids. Complete variable domain (other parts from reference TRBV25-1 and TRBJ1-5): EADIYQTPRYLVIGTGKKITLECSQTMGHDKMYWYQQDPGMELHLIHYSYGVNSTEKGDLSSESTVSRIRTEHFPLTLESARPSHTSQYLCASSGDRKDQPQHFGDGTRLSIL.

This chain uses TRBV7-6 with TRBJ2-7, with D possibly matching TRBD1 (5 bases). The CDR3 is 15 amino acids. V was clipped by 2 bases and J by 3 bases, with 14 bases between them. From germline, CDR1 is SGHVS and CDR2 FNYEAQ. The CDR3, as DNA: TGTGCCAGCAGCTTACGAGCTGGGGCTAACTACGAGCAGTACTTC. Translated, it gives CASSLRAGANYEQYF.

This clone was counted a few times. The chain joins TRBV6-5 to TRBJ1-1; no clear D. This CDR3 spans 15 amino acids. Germline lookup yields CDR1 MNHEY and CDR2 SVGAGI. The germline V and J ends were trimmed by 1 base and 2 bases, with 11 bases remaining between them. In DNA, the CDR3 is TGTGCCAGCAGTTACTATCCGGGTCGCAACACTGAAGCTTTCTTT. Translated: CASSYYPGRNTEAFF.

The V and J genes are TRBV19 and TRBJ1-5; D unresolved. V was pared by 2 bases and J by 0 bases, with 17 bases between. Per the germline V gene, CDR1 is LNHDA and CDR2 is SQIVND (reference sequence). The CDR3 loop spans 18 amino acids. As DNA, the CDR3 is TGTGCCAGTAGTATACGGTATCGGGAGTCGCATAGCAATCAGCCCCAGCATTTT. Encoded protein: CASSIRYRESHSNQPQHF.

The table lists this clone with a count of one. V is TRBV6-6 and J is TRBJ2-2; 11 bases map to TRBD1. This CDR3 has 15 residues. Looked up from germline, CDR1 is MNHNY and CDR2 is SVGAGI (reference sequence). Losses at the gene ends were 8 bases for V and 5 bases for J; bases not matched to a gene: 7. DNA of the CDR3: TGTGCCAGCGGAACCGGGACAGGGGGAACCGGGGAGCTGTTTTTT. Protein product: CASGTGTGGTGELFF.